A selection of T cell receptor beta chains follows, all from one sample in a study of blood T cell repertoires in COVID-19. Sequencing was performed with immunoSEQ multiplex PCR; in TCRdb, only in-frame clones are kept and a portion is missing. This table holds about 87,000 clones, about four fifths found once. The sequencing input was peripheral blood. The receptors were sampled from a woman aged 70-85 years with acute or convalescent COVID-19. Both conserved end residues are part of each CDR3. The order of the fields is clone size, D gene, V gene, J gene, CDR3 protein, CDR3 DNA. The D gene is left open where the match is weak. Only part of the rows carry a size: once, few, many, or a class if the clone is expanded.

>.|.|TRBV5-5|TRBJ1-2
CASNPREVYGYTF
TGTGCCAGCAATCCGAGGGAGGTCTATGGCTACACCTTC
>.|.|TRBV4-1|TRBJ1-1
CASSQDRQDTEAFF
TGCGCCAGCAGCCAAGATCGGCAGGACACTGAAGCTTTCTTT
>few|.|TRBV2|TRBJ1-1
CAIRTDMNTEAFF
TGTGCCATCAGGACAGACATGAACACTGAAGCTTTCTTT
>.|.|TRBV15|TRBJ2-1
CATSSAYNEQFF
TGTGCCACCAGCAGCGCCTACAATGAGCAGTTCTTC
>.|TRBD2|TRBV10-1|TRBJ2-3
CASSEWGLAGQYF
TGCGCCAGCAGTGAGTGGGGACTAGCTGGGCAGTATTTT
>.|TRBD2|TRBV27|TRBJ2-7
CASSFSGGAYEQYF
TGTGCCAGCTCTTTTAGCGGGGGGGCGTACGAGCAGTACTTC
>once|.|TRBV19|TRBJ2-7
CASRLHGSSYEQYF
TGTGCCAGTAGACTTCACGGGAGCTCCTACGAGCAGTACTTC
>.|.|TRBV2|TRBJ1-1
CASAEQGSTEAFF
TGTGCCAGCGCTGAACAGGGTTCCACTGAAGCTTTCTTT
>.|TRBD2|TRBV7-8|TRBJ2-7
CASSLTTSGFSYEQYF
TGTGCCAGCAGCTTAACTACTAGCGGGTTCTCCTACGAGCAGTACTTC
>.|.|TRBV3-1/TRBV3-2|TRBJ2-1
CASSQEGGNNEQFF
TGTGCCAGCAGCCAGGAGGGGGGGAACAATGAGCAGTTCTTC
>.|.|TRBV3-1/TRBV3-2|TRBJ2-3
CASTPGPLFTDTQYF
TGTGCCAGCACCCCTGGCCCATTATTCACAGATACGCAGTATTTT
>once|TRBD1|TRBV18|TRBJ1-1
CASSPFTGVTNTEAFF
TGTGCCAGCTCACCGTTCACAGGGGTTACGAACACTGAAGCTTTCTTT
>.|.|TRBV2|TRBJ2-2
CASSVLTRNTGELFF
TGTGCCAGCAGTGTATTGACAAGAAACACCGGGGAGCTGTTTTTT
>.|.|TRBV15|TRBJ2-7
CATSRGRDGRGARYEQYF
TGTGCCACCAGCAGAGGTCGGGATGGGAGGGGGGCGCGATACGAGCAGTACTTC
>.|.|TRBV18|TRBJ2-7
CASFADRLFSYEQYF
TGTGCCAGCTTCGCCGACAGGCTATTTTCCTACGAGCAGTACTTC
>once|TRBD1|TRBV5-1|TRBJ1-3
CASSFLPGQSSGNTIYF
TGCGCCAGCAGCTTCCTCCCGGGACAGAGCTCTGGAAACACCATATATTTT
>.|.|TRBV7-8|TRBJ2-3
CASSLEWETDTQYF
TGTGCCAGCAGCTTAGAGTGGGAGACAGATACGCAGTATTTT
>.|.|TRBV6-5|TRBJ1-1
CASSYGQGNTEAFF
TGTGCCAGCAGTTACGGCCAGGGGAACACTGAAGCTTTCTTT
>.|.|TRBV11-2|TRBJ1-5
CASSGLGRVKDQPQHF
TGTGCCAGCAGCGGTTTGGGCAGGGTGAAGGATCAGCCCCAGCATTTT
>.|.|TRBV2|TRBJ2-3
CASSRQTSTDTQYF
TGTGCTAGCAGTCGACAGACTAGCACAGATACGCAGTATTTT
>.|TRBD1|TRBV6-6|TRBJ1-5
CASSYSTGGAYQPQHF
TGTGCCAGCAGTTACAGTACAGGGGGCGCTTATCAGCCCCAGCATTTT
>.|.|TRBV29-1|TRBJ1-2
CSTRRDNTNYGYTF
TGCAGCACCCGCCGGGACAATACTAACTATGGCTACACCTTC
>.|.|TRBV29-1|TRBJ1-2
CSYDRYQGSSGYTF
TGCAGCTATGACAGGTACCAGGGCTCGAGTGGCTACACCTTC
>.|TRBD1|TRBV6-1|TRBJ1-2
CASSERQGQTGYTF
TGTGCCAGCAGTGAACGACAGGGGCAAACTGGCTACACCTTC
>.|.|TRBV5-1|TRBJ1-1
CASSSGGGTEAFF
TGCGCCAGCAGCTCCGGCGGGGGGACTGAAGCTTTCTTT
>.|.|TRBV1|TRBJ1-1
CTSSQVGQGAMDNTEAFF
.
>few|TRBD1|TRBV4-2|TRBJ1-4
CASSSPGQGPGNEKLFF
TGTGCCAGCAGCTCTCCGGGACAGGGGCCCGGTAATGAAAAACTGTTTTTT
>.|TRBD1|TRBV27|TRBJ1-5
CASREKGAINQPQHF
TGTGCCAGCAGAGAAAAGGGGGCCATTAATCAGCCCCAGCATTTT
>.|TRBD1|TRBV27|TRBJ2-5
CASSRQGLETQYF
TGTGCCAGCAGCCGACAGGGTTTAGAGACCCAGTACTTC
>.|.|TRBV20-1|TRBJ1-2
CSAQSGSRTF
TGCAGTGCACAATCCGGGTCTCGCACCTTC
>.|.|TRBV7-9|TRBJ2-7
CASSLTGPTYEQYF
TGTGCCAGCAGCTTGACAGGACCCACCTACGAGCAGTACTTC
>.|.|TRBV20-1|TRBJ2-7
CSVRARDEQYF
TGCAGTGTCAGAGCCCGGGACGAGCAGTACTTC
>.|TRBD1|TRBV2|TRBJ1-1
CASSVTGVSTEAFF
TGTGCCAGCAGTGTCACAGGGGTCAGCACTGAAGCTTTCTTT
>.|.|TRBV2|TRBJ1-5
CASSPGNQPQHF
TGTGCCAGCAGTCCCGGGAATCAGCCCCAGCATTTT
>.|TRBD2|TRBV29-1|TRBJ2-7
CSVRGGHEQYF
TGCAGCGTTCGGGGGGGCCACGAGCAGTACTTC
>.|.|TRBV14|TRBJ1-2
CASSQVRSSGFNGYTF
TGTGCCAGCAGCCAAGTTCGTTCGTCCGGGTTTAATGGCTACACCTTC
>.|.|TRBV6-5|TRBJ1-3
CASRFNRVSGNTIYF
TGTGCCAGCAGGTTCAACAGGGTCTCCGGAAACACCATATATTTT